The source of this TCR beta chain is a study of shared clonotypes between healthy human individuals. Background on the study: Aged 18 to 49, the donors were a couple of women and three men.

The data were produced by immunoSEQ multiplex PCR, yet TCRdb's version contains in-frame clones alone and is incomplete. This repertoire shows a few hundred thousand clones, around 67% found once; its top ten account for under 11%. The germline V gene encodes CDR1 LNHDA and CDR2 SQIVND (reference sequence). This CDR3 has 12 residues. The germline V and J ends were trimmed by 5 bases and 8 bases, with 12 bases remaining between them. Every contributor of samples was a Caucasian grown-up residing in Nashville, Tennessee. Input material: memory CD4+ T cells sorted from blood. Subset meaning: CD45RA-negative fraction. J is TRBJ1-2 and V is TRBV19; D might be TRBD1 (6 bases). This TCR was sampled from a man younger than 40 in good health. CDR3 protein: CASSHRVEGYTF. CDR3 sequence (DNA): TGTGCCAGTAGTCACAGGGTCGAGGGCTACACCTTC. The whole variable domain, filled in from reference TRBV19 and TRBJ1-2, reads DGGITQSPKYLFRKEGQNVTLSCEQNLNHDAMYWYRQDPGQGLRLIYYSQIVNDFQKGDIAEGYSVSREKKESFPLTVTSAQKNPTAFYLCASSHRVEGYTFGSGTRLTVV.